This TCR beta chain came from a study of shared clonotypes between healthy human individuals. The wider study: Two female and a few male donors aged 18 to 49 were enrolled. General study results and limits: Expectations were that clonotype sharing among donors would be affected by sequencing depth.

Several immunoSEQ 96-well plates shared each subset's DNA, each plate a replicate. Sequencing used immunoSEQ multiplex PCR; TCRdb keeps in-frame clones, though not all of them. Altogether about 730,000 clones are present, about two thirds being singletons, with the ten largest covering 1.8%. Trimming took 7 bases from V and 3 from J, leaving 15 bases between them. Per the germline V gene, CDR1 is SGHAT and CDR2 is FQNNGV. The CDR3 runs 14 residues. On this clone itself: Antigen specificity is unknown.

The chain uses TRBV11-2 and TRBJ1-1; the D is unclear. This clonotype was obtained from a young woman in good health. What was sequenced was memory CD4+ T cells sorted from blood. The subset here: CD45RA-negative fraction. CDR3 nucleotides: TGTGCCAGCACCAAGAACCCGGAGCACACTGAAGCTTTCTTT. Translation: CASTKNPEHTEAFF.